A single sample is the source of the 17 T cell receptor beta chains below, sequenced in a study of blood T cell repertoires in COVID-19. Generated by immunoSEQ multiplex PCR, the TCRdb table keeps only in-frame clones and is missing some. The repertoire holds 280,000 or so clones, with approximately 91% as singletons. Material: peripheral blood. Receptors were obtained from a man in his late teens or twenties with active or convalescent COVID-19.

The chain recombines TRBV9 with TRBJ1-3; D is unresolved. CDR1 and CDR2 (germline): SGDLS, YYNGEE. The V end lost 0 bases, the J end lost 0 bases, and 10 bases lay between the germline ends. This CDR3 comprises 16 residues. CDR3 loop: CASSVGSGYSGNTIYF. DNA of the CDR3: TGTGCCAGCAGCGTAGGATCGGGGTACTCTGGAAACACCATATATTTT.

The rearrangement joins TRBV6-5 to TRBJ1-5; TRBD1 agrees at 7 bases. CDR1 MNHEY and CDR2 SVGAGI come from the germline V gene. The junction had 10 bases not matched to a gene; V was cut back by 5 bases and J by 6 bases. The CDR3 has 15 amino acids. The DNA of the CDR3 is TGTGCCAGCAGTCCGGACAGGCGAGGGGCTCAGCCCCAGCATTTT. It specifies CASSPDRRGAQPQHF.

This rearrangement joins TRBV29-1 to TRBJ1-1, with unresolved D. V was pared by 4 bases and J by 3 bases, with 3 bases between. The CDR3 is made up of 10 amino acids. Germline lookup yields CDR1 SQVTM and CDR2 ANQGSEA. The CDR3 bases are TGCAGCGTTGCAGACACTGAAGCTTTCTTT. Protein: CSVADTEAFF.

The chain recombines TRBV9 with TRBJ2-3; 9 nucleotides align to TRBD2. The CDR3 loop spans 16 amino acids. Germline CDR1 reads SGDLS; CDR2 reads YYNGEE. Trimming at V came to 0 bases and at J to 7 bases, leaving 9 bases not matched to a gene. DNA for the CDR3: TGTGCCAGCAGCGTAGCCTCTCTAGCGGGGAGGTATACGCAGTATTTT. It is translated as CASSVASLAGRYTQYF.

CDR3 in amino acids: CATNMGGATDTQYF. CDR3 bases: TGTGCCACCAATATGGGGGGTGCCACAGATACGCAGTATTTT. The genes are TRBV15 and TRBJ2-3; maybe TRBD2 (6 bases). The CDR3 loop spans 14 amino acids. Germline V CDR1 and CDR2: LNHNV, YYDKDF (reference sequence). The V and J ends lost 7 bases and 2 bases respectively, with 13 bases between them.

V gene TRBV3-1 (or the pseudogene TRBV3-2) combines with J gene TRBJ2-4, with 12 bases identical to TRBD2. V shed 1 base, J shed 2 bases, and the junction held 6 bases outside the gene matches. CDR1 is LGHDT and CDR2 is YNNKEL in the germline V gene (reference sequence). The CDR3 contains 18 residues. The CDR3 protein is CASSQVSLAGGSKNIQYF. CDR3 nucleotide sequence: TGTGCCAGCAGCCAAGTCTCTCTAGCGGGGGGGTCCAAAAACATTCAGTACTTC.

This clone was counted only a few times. This chain connects TRBV7-8 to TRBJ2-7, with 7 bases identical to TRBD1. The CDR3 loop spans 14 amino acids. Germline V gene sequence: CDR1 SGHVS, CDR2 FQNEAQ. V shed 1 base, J shed 6 bases, and the junction held 6 bases outside the gene matches. The CDR3 DNA reads as TGTGCCAGCAGCTTAGAGACAGGGATTCGCGAGCAGTACTTC. Protein product: CASSLETGIREQYF.

The chain uses TRBV7-8 and TRBJ2-7; D call uncertain. The germline V and J ends were trimmed by 5 bases and 3 bases, with 5 bases remaining between them. This CDR3 contains 11 residues. CDR1 is SGHVS and CDR2 is FQNEAQ in the germline V gene. As DNA, the CDR3 is TGTGCCAGCAGCCTAATCTACGAGCAGTACTTC. Translation gives CASSLIYEQYF.

The chain employs TRBV4-2 and TRBJ1-2, with D possibly matching TRBD1 (5 bases). This CDR3 is 16 amino acids long. V was pared by 3 bases and J by 3 bases, with 17 bases between. The germline CDR1 and CDR2 sequences are LGHNA and YNFKEQ. The CDR3 is CASSHARTGGDYGYTF. CDR3 sequence (DNA): TGTGCCAGCAGCCATGCCCGTACCGGGGGAGACTATGGCTACACCTTC.

The CDR3 nucleotides read TGCAGCGTTGCTATCAGGGGGCAAGAGACCCAGTACTTC. It is translated as CSVAIRGQETQYF. V gene TRBV29-1 combines with J gene TRBJ2-5; 7 bases match TRBD1. Germline CDR1 and CDR2: SQVTM and ANQGSEA. The CDR3 length is 13 residues. V shed 4 bases, J shed 2 bases, and the junction held 4 bases outside the gene matches. Drawing the rest from reference TRBV29-1 and TRBJ2-5, the complete variable domain is SAVISQKPSRDICQRGTSLTIQCQVDSQVTMMFWYRQQPGQSLTLIATANQGSEATYESGFVIDKFPISRPNLTFSTLTVSNMSPEDSSIYLCSVAIRGQETQYFGPGTRLLVL.

V gene TRBV3-1 (or the pseudogene TRBV3-2) combines with J gene TRBJ1-5; TRBD1 is a possible D gene (6 bases). The germline V gene has CDR1 LGHDT and CDR2 YNNKEL (reference sequence). The CDR3 loop spans 15 amino acids. V lost 5 bases and J lost 4, with 15 bases in between. CDR3 sequence: CASSDTTGLNQPQHF. CDR3 bases: TGTGCCAGCAGCGACACGACAGGACTTAATCAGCCCCAGCATTTT.

The CDR3 loop is CASSPRTGHTGELFF. The CDR3 DNA reads TGTGCCAGCAGCCCAAGGACAGGGCACACCGGGGAGCTGTTTTTT. The chain carries TRBV7-8 and TRBJ2-2; 8 bases are a match to TRBD1. CDR1 SGHVS and CDR2 FQNEAQ come from the germline V gene. Trimming at V came to 5 bases and at J to 3 bases, leaving 5 bases not matched to a gene. The CDR3 consists of 15 residues. Based on the CDR3 plus reference TRBV7-8 and TRBJ2-2, the full variable domain is GAGVSQSPRYKVAKRGQDVALRCDPISGHVSLFWYQQALGQGPEFLTYFQNEAQLDKSGLPSDRFFAERPEGSVSTLKIQRTQQEDSAVYLCASSPRTGHTGELFFGEGSRLTVL.

This clone was counted a single time. The chain joins TRBV27 to TRBJ1-2, with D tentatively TRBD1 (6 bases). The CDR3 length is 15 residues. V shed 4 bases and J shed 7 bases, with 19 bases lying between them. CDR1 is MNHEY and CDR2 is SMNVEV in the germline V gene (reference sequence). CDR3 DNA sequence: TGTGCCAGCAGTTCCGGACAGACAAAAGTAGTTGGCTACACCTTC. Its protein product is CASSSGQTKVVGYTF.

The chain combines TRBV5-6 with TRBJ2-1; 7 positions agree with TRBD2. The CDR3 has 15 amino acids. V shed 4 bases, J shed 6 bases, and the junction held 10 bases outside the gene matches. Germline V gives CDR1 SGHDT, CDR2 YYEEEE. The CDR3: CASSPVRRELNEQFF. The CDR3 DNA reads as TGTGCCAGCAGCCCGGTGAGGCGGGAGCTCAATGAGCAGTTCTTC.

This sequence joins TRBV19 and TRBJ1-5, with D tentatively TRBD1 (6 bases). The CDR3 is 15 amino acids. Germline-derived CDR1 and CDR2 are LNHDA and SQIVND (reference sequence). Between the trimmed V and J ends, which lost 3 bases and 6 bases, there was a span of 15 bases. The CDR3: CASSIPPGGGQPQHF. In DNA, the CDR3 is TGTGCCAGTAGTATCCCCCCGGGGGGCGGTCAGCCCCAGCATTTT.

This chain links TRBV12-3 or TRBV12-4 with TRBJ1-2, with D perhaps matching TRBD1 (6 bases). The V end lost 2 bases, the J end lost 5 bases, and 9 bases lay between the germline ends. The CDR3 consists of 13 residues. The CDR3 DNA sequence: TGTGCCAGCAGTTTAACACAGGGTTATGGCTACACCTTC. This codes for CASSLTQGYGYTF.

In its sample, this clone was seen once. This rearrangement joins TRBV5-4 to TRBJ1-2; 7 bases are shared with TRBD1. Germline loops: CDR1 SGHNT, CDR2 YYREEE (reference sequence). V shed 4 bases, J shed 6 bases, and the junction held 9 bases outside the gene matches. CDR3 length: 14 amino acids. The CDR3 is CASSTGVNLDGYTF. CDR3 DNA sequence: TGTGCCAGCAGCACAGGGGTCAATTTAGATGGCTACACCTTC.